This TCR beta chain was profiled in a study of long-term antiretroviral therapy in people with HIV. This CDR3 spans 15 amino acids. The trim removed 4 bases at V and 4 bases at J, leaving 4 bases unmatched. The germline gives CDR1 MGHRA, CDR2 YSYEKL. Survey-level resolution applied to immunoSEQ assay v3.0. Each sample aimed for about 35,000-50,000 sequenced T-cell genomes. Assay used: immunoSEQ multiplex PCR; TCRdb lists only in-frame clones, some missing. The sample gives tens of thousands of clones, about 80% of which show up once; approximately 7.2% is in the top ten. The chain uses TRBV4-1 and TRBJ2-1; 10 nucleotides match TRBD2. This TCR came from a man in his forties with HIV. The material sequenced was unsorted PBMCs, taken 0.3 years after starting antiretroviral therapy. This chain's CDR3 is CASSPSGGTYNEQFF. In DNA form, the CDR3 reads TGCGCCAGCAGCCCTAGCGGGGGAACATACAATGAGCAGTTCTTC.